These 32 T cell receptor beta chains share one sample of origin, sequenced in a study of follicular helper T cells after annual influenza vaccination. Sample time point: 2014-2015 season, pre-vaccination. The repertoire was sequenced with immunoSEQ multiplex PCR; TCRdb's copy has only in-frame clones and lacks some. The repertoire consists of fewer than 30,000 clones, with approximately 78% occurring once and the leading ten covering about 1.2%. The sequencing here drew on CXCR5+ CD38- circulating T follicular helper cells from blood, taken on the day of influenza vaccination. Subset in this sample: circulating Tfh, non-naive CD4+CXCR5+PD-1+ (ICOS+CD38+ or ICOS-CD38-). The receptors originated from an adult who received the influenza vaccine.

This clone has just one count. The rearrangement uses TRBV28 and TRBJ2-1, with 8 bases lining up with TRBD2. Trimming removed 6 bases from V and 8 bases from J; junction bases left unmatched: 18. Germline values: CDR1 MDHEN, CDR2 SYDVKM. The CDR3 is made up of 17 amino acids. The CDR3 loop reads CASRATGGGGRKDEQFF. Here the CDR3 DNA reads TGTGCCAGCAGGGCCACCGGGGGGGGCGGGAGGAAAGATGAGCAGTTCTTC.

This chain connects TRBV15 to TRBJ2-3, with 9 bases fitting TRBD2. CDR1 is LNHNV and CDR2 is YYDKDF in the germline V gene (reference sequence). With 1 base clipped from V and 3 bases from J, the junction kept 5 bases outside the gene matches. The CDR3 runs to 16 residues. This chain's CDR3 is CATSRGAGGPTDTQYF. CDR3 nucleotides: TGTGCCACCAGCAGAGGGGCGGGAGGGCCGACAGATACGCAGTATTTT. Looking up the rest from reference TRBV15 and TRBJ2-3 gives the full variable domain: DAMVIQNPRYQVTQFGKPVTLSCSQTLNHNVMYWYQQKSSQAPKLLFHYYDKDFNNEADTPDNFQSRRPNTSFCFLDIRSPGLGDTAMYLCATSRGAGGPTDTQYFGPGTRLTVL.

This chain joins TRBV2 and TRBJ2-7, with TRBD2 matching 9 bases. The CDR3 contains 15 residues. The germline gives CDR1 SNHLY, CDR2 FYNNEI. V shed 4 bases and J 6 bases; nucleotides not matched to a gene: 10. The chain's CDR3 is CASSGPDWRGGEQYF. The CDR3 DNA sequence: TGTGCCAGCAGTGGCCCAGACTGGCGGGGGGGCGAGCAGTACTTC.

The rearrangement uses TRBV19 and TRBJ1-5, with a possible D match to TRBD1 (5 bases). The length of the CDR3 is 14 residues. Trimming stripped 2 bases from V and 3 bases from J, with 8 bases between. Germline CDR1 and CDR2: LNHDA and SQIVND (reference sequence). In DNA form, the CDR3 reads TGTGCCAGTAGTATACAGGGTACCAATCAGCCCCAGCATTTT. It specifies CASSIQGTNQPQHF.

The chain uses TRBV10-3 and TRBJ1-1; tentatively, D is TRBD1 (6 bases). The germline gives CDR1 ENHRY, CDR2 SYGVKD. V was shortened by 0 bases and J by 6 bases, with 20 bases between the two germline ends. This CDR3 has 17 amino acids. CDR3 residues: CAISESGGGGKSAEAFF. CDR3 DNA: TGTGCCATCAGTGAGTCGGGAGGGGGGGGGAAATCGGCTGAAGCTTTCTTT.

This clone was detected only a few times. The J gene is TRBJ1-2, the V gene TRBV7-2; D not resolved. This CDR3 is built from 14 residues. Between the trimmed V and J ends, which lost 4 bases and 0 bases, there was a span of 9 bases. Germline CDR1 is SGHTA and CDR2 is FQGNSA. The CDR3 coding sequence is TGTGCCAGCAGCTACCGGGAGACTAACTATGGCTACACCTTC. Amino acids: CASSYRETNYGYTF.

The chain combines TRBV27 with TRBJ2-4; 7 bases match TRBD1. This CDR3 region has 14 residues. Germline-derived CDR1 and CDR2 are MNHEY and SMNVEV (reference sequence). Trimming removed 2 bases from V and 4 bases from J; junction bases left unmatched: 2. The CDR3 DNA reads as TGTGCCAGCAGTTTAAAGACAGGGAAAAACATTCAGTACTTC. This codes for CASSLKTGKNIQYF.

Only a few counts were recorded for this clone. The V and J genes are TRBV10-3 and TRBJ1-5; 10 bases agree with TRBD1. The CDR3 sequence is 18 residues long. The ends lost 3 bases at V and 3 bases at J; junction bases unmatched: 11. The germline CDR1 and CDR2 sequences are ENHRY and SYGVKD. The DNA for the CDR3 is TGTGCCATCAGTGAATGGGCTGGGACAGGGGTACACAATCAGCCCCAGCATTTT. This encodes CAISEWAGTGVHNQPQHF.

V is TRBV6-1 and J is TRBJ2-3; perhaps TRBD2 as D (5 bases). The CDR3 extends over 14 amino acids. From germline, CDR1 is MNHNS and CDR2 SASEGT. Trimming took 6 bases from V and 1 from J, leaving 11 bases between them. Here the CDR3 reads CASRTGEGTDTQYF. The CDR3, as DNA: TGTGCCAGCAGGACCGGGGAAGGCACAGATACGCAGTATTTT.

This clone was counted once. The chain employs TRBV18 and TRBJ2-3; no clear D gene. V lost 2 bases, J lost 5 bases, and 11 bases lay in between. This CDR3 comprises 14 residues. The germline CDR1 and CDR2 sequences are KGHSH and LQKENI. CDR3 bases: TGTGCCAGCTCACCATTCCAGTCCGAAGATACGCAGTATTTT. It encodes CASSPFQSEDTQYF.

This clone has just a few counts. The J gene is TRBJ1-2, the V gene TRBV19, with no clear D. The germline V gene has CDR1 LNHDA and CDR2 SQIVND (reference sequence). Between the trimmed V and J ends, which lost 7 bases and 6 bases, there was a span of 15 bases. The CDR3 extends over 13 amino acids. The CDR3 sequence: CASTSRPGHGYTF. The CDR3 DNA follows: TGTGCCAGTACCTCACGGCCTGGGCATGGCTACACCTTC.

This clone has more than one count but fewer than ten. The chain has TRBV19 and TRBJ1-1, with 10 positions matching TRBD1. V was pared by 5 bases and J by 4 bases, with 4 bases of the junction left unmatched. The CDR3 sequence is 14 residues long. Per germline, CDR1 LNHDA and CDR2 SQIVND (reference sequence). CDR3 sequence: CASSPGQGTTEAFF. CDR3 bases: TGTGCCAGTAGTCCGGGACAGGGGACCACTGAAGCTTTCTTT.

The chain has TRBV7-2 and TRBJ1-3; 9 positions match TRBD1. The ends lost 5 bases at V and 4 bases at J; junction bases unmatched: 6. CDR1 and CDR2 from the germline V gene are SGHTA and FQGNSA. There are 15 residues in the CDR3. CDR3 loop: CASSRGTGKGNTIYF. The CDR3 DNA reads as TGTGCCAGCAGCCGCGGGACAGGGAAAGGAAACACCATATATTTT.

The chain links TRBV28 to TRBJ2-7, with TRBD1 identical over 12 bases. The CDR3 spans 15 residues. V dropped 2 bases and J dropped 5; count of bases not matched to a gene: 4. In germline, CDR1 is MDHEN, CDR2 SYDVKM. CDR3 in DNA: TGTGCCAGCAGTTTAGCCGGGACAGGGGGCAACGAGCAGTACTTC. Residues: CASSLAGTGGNEQYF.

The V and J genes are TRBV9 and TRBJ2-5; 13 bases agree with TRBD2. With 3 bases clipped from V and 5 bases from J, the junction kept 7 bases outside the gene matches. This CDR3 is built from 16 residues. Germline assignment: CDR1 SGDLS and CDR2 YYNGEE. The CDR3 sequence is CASSATSGGAWETQYF. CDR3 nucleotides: TGTGCCAGCAGCGCCACTAGCGGGGGGGCGTGGGAGACCCAGTACTTC.

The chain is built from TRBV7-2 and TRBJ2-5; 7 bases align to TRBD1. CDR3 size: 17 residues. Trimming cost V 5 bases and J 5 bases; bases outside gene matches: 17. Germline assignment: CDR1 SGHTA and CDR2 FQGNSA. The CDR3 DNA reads TGTGCCAGCAGCCAACAGCCGATGTCAGGGGGACGCGAGACCCAGTACTTC. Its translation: CASSQQPMSGGRETQYF.

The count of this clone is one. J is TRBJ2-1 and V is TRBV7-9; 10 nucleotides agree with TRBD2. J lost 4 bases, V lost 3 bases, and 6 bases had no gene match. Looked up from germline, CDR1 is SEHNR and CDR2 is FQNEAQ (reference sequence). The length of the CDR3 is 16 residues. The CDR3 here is CASSLLAGAGYNEQFF. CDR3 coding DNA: TGTGCCAGCAGCTTGCTAGCGGGAGCCGGGTACAATGAGCAGTTCTTC.

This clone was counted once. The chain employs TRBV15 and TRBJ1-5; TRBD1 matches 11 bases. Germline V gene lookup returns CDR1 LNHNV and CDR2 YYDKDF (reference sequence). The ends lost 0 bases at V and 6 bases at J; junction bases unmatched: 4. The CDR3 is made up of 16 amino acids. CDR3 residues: CATSRDGQGAFQPQHF. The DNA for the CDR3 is TGTGCCACCAGCAGAGATGGACAGGGGGCGTTTCAGCCCCAGCATTTT. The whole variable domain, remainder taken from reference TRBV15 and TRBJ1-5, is DAMVIQNPRYQVTQFGKPVTLSCSQTLNHNVMYWYQQKSSQAPKLLFHYYDKDFNNEADTPDNFQSRRPNTSFCFLDIRSPGLGDTAMYLCATSRDGQGAFQPQHFGDGTRLSIL.

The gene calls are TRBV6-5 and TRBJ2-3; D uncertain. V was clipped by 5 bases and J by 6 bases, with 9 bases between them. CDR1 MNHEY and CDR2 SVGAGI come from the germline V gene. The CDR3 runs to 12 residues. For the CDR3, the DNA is TGTGCCAGCAGTACCTTGCGGGATACGCAGTATTTT. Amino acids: CASSTLRDTQYF.

CDR3 amino acids: CATSRGMTSSSSDTQYF. The CDR3, as DNA: TGTGCCACCAGCAGGGGAATGACTAGCTCCTCGTCCGATACGCAGTATTTT. V and J are TRBV15 and TRBJ2-3; 7 nucleotides match TRBD2. CDR1 and CDR2 (germline): LNHNV, YYDKDF (reference sequence). V gave up 3 bases and J gave up 6 bases; unmatched junction bases: 15. CDR3 length: 17 residues.

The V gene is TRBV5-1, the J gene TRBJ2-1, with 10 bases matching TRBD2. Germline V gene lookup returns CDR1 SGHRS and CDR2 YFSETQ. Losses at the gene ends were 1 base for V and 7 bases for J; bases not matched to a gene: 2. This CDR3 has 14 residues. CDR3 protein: CASSLSGRGNEQFF. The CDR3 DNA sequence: TGCGCCAGCAGCTTGAGCGGGAGGGGAAATGAGCAGTTCTTC.

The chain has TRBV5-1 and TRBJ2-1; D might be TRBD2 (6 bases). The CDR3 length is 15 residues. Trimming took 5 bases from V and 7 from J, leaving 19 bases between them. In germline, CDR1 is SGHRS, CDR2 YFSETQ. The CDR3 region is CASRPGGLGGNEQFF. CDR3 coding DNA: TGCGCCAGCAGACCGGGCGGCCTTGGGGGGAATGAGCAGTTCTTC.

CDR3 in amino acids: CASSQETPSYGYTF. CDR3 bases: TGCGCCAGCAGCCAAGAGACACCTTCCTATGGCTACACCTTC. This chain connects TRBV4-1 to TRBJ1-2; D is unresolved. The CDR3 totals 14 residues. V dropped 0 bases and J dropped 4 bases, with 9 bases sitting between them. The germline V gene has CDR1 MGHRA and CDR2 YSYEKL.

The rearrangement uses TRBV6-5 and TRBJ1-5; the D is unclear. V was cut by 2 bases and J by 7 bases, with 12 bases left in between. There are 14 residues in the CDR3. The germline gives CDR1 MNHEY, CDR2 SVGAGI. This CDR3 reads CASSYQSWEQPQHF. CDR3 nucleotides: TGTGCCAGCAGTTACCAAAGCTGGGAGCAGCCCCAGCATTTT.

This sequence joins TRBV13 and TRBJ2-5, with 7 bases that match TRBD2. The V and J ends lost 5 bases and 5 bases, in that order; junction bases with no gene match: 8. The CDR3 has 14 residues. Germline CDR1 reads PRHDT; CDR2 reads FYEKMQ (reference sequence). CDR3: CASSLRWEGETQYF. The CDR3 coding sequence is TGTGCCAGCAGCCTCCGTTGGGAGGGGGAGACCCAGTACTTC.

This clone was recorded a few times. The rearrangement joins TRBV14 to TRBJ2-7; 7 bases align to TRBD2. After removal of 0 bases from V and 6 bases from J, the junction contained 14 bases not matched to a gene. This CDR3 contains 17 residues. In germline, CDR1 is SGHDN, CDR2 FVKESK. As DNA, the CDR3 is TGTGCCAGCAGCCAAGAAAGATCCACTAGCGAGAGGCGCGAGCAGTACTTC. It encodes CASSQERSTSERREQYF.

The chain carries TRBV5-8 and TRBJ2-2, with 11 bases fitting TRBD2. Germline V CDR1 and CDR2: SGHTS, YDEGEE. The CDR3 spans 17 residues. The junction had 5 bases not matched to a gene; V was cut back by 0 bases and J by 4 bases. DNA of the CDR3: TGTGCCAGCAGCTTGGTAGCGGGAGGGCCGAGCACCGGGGAGCTGTTTTTT. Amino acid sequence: CASSLVAGGPSTGELFF.

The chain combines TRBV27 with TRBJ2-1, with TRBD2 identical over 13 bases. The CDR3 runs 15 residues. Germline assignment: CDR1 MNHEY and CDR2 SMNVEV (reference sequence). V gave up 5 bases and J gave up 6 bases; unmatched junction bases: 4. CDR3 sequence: CASSRGLAGVNEQFF. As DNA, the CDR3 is TGTGCCAGCAGTCGAGGACTAGCGGGAGTCAATGAGCAGTTCTTC.

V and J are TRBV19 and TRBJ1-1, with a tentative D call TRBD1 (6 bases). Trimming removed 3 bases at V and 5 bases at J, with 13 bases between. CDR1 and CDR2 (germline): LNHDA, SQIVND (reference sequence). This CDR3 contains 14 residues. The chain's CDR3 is CASSIRGAGTEAFF. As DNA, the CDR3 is TGTGCCAGTAGTATTCGGGGGGCGGGGACTGAAGCTTTCTTT.

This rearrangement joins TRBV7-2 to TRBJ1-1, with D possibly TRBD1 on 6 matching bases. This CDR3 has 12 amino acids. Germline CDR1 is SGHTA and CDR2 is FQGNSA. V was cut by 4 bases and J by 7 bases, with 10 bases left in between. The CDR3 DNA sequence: TGTGCCAGCAGCTATGGACAGCTTGAAGCTTTCTTT. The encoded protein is CASSYGQLEAFF.

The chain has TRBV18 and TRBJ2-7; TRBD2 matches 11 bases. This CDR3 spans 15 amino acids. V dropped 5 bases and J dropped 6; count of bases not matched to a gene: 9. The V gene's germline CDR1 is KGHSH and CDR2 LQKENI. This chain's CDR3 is CASSVTSGSSVEQYF. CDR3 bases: TGTGCCAGCTCAGTTACTAGCGGGAGTTCTGTCGAGCAGTACTTC.

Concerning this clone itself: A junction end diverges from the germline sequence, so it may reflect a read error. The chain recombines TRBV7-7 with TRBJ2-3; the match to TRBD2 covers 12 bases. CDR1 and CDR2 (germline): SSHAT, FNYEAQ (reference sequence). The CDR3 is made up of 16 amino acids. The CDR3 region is CASSRELAGGRDTQYF. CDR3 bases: TGTGCTAGCAGCCGCGAACTAGCGGGAGGAAGGGATACGCAGTATTTT.